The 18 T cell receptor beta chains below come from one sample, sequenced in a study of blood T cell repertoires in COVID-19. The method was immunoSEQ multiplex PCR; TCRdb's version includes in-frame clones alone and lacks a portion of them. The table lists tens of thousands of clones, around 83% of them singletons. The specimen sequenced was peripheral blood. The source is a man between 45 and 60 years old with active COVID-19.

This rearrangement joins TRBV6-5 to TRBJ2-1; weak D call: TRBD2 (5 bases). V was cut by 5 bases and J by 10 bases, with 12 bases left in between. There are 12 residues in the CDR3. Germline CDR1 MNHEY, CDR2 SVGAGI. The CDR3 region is CASSPATGEQFF. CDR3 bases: TGTGCCAGCAGTCCAGCTACGGGGGAGCAGTTCTTC.

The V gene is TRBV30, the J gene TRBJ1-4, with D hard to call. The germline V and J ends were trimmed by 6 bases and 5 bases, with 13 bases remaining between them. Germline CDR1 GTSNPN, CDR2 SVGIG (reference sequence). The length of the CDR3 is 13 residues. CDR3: CACGGLHNEKLFF. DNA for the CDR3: TGTGCCTGTGGCGGGCTTCACAATGAAAAACTGTTTTTT.

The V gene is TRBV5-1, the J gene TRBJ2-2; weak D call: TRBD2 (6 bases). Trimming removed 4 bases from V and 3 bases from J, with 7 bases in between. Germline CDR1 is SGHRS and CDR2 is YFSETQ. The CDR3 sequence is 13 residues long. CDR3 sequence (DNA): TGCGCCAGCAGCGGGGGGTACACCGGGGAGCTGTTTTTT. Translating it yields CASSGGYTGELFF.

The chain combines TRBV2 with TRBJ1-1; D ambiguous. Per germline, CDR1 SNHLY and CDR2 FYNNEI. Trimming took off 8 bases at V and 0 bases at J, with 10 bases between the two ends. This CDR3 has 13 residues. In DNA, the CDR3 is TGTGCCAGCTCCCCGGCGGTGAACACTGAAGCTTTCTTT. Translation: CASSPAVNTEAFF.

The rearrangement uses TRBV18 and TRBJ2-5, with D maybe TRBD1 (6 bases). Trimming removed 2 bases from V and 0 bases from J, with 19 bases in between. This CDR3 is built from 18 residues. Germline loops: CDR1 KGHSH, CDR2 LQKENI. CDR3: CASSPSEAGALYQETQYF. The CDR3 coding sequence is TGTGCCAGCTCACCAAGCGAGGCAGGGGCATTGTACCAAGAGACCCAGTACTTC. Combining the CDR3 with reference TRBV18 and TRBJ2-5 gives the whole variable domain NAGVMQNPRHLVRRRGQEARLRCSPMKGHSHVYWYRQLPEEGLKFMVYLQKENIIDESGMPKERFSAEFPKEGPSILRIQQVVRGDSAAYFCASSPSEAGALYQETQYFGPGTRLLVL.

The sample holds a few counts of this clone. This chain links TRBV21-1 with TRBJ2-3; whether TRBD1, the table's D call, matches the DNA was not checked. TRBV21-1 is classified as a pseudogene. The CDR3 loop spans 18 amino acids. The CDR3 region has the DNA TGTGCCAGCAGCAAAGCGTTGGACAGGGGGCTTAGCACAGATACGCAGTATTTT. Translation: CASSKALDRGLSTDTQYF.

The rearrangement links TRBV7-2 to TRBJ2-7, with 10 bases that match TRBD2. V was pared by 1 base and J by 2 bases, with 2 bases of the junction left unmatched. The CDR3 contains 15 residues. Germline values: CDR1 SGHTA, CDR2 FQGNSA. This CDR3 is CASSLELAGTYEQYF. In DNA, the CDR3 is TGTGCCAGCAGCTTAGAACTAGCGGGGACCTACGAGCAGTACTTC.

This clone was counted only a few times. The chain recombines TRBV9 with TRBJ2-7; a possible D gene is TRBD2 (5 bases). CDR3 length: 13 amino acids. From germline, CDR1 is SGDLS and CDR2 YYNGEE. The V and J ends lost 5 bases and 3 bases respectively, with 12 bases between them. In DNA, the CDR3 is TGTGCCAGCAGTAGCGTAGATAGCTACGAGCAGTACTTC. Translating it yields CASSSVDSYEQYF.

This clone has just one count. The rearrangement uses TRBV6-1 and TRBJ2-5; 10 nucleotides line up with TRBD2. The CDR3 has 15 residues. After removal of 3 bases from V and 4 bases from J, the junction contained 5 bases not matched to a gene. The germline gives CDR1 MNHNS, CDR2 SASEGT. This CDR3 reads CASSDPIAGGETQYF. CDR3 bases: TGTGCCAGCAGTGACCCCATAGCGGGAGGAGAGACCCAGTACTTC.

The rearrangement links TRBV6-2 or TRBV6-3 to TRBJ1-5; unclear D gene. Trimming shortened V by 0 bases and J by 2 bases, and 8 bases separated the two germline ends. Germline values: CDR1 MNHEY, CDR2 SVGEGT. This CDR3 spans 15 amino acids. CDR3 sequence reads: CASSYSRGRNQPQHF. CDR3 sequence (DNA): TGTGCCAGCAGTTACTCGCGGGGTCGCAATCAGCCCCAGCATTTT.

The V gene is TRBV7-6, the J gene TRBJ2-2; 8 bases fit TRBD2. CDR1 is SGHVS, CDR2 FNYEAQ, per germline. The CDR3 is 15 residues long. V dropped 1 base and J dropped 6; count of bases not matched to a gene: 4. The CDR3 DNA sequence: TGTGCCAGCAGCTTAGGGACTAGCTACCCCGGGGAGCTGTTTTTT. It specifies CASSLGTSYPGELFF.

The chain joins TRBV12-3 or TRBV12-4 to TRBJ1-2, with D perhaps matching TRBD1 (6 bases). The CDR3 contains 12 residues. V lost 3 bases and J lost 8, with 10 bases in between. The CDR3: CASSFRGLGYTF. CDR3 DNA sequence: TGTGCCAGCAGTTTCAGGGGTTTAGGCTACACCTTC.

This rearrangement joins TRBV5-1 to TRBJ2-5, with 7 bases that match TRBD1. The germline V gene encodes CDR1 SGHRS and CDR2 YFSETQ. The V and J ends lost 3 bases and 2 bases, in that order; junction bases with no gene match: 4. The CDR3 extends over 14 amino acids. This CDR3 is CASSYGTEQETQYF. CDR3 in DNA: TGCGCCAGCAGCTACGGGACAGAACAAGAGACCCAGTACTTC.

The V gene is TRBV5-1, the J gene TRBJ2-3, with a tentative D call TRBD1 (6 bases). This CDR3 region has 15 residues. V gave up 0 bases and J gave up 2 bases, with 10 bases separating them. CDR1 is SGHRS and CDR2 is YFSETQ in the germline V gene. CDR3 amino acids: CASSLVGTPTDTQYF. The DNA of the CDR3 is TGCGCCAGCAGCTTGGTTGGGACACCCACAGATACGCAGTATTTT.

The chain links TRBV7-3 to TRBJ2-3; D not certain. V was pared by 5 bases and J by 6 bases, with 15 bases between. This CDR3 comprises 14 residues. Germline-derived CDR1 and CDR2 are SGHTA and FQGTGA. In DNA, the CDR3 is TGTGCCAGCAGCGCAGCTTTGAGGTTCGATACGCAGTATTTT. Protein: CASSAALRFDTQYF.

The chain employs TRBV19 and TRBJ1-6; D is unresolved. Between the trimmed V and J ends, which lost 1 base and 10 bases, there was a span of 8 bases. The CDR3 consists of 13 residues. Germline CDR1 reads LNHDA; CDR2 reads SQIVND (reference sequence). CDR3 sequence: CASSIGAVSPLHF. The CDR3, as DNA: TGTGCCAGTAGTATAGGGGCAGTCTCACCCCTCCACTTT. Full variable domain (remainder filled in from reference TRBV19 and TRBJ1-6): DGGITQSPKYLFRKEGQNVTLSCEQNLNHDAMYWYRQDPGQGLRLIYYSQIVNDFQKGDIAEGYSVSREKKESFPLTVTSAQKNPTAFYLCASSIGAVSPLHFGNGTRLTVT.

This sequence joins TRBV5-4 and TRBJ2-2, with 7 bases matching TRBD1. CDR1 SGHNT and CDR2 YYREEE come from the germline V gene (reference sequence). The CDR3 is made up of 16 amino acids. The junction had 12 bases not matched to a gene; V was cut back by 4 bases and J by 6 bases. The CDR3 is CASSTNRGLEAGELFF. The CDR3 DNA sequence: TGTGCCAGCAGCACCAACAGGGGATTAGAAGCCGGGGAGCTGTTTTTT. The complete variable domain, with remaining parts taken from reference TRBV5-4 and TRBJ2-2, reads ETGVTQSPTHLIKTRGQQVTLRCSSQSGHNTVSWYQQALGQGPQFIFQYYREEENGRGNFPPRFSGLQFPNYSSELNVNALELDDSALYLCASSTNRGLEAGELFFGEGSRLTVL.

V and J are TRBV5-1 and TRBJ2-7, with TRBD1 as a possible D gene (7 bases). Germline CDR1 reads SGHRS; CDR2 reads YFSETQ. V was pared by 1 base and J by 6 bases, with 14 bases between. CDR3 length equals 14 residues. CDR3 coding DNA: TGCGCCAGCAGCTTGATCACCCAGGGGGGCGAGCAGTACTTC. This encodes CASSLITQGGEQYF.